The 18 T cell receptor beta chains below all came from one sample that was sequenced in a study of CD8 T cells in ankylosing spondylitis. TCRdb redid the calling of the 5' RACE reads with MiXCR, one entry per CDR3 protein. The repertoire holds 200,000 to 250,000 distinct CDR3 sequences, with around 25% as singletons. Material: blood, either unsorted or a sorted T cell fraction (not recorded which). All receptors derive from a male donor with ankylosing spondylitis or in good health (not recorded which).

V gene TRBV6-5 combines with J gene TRBJ2-3; tentative D call: TRBD2 (6 bases). The germline V and J ends were trimmed by 2 bases and 3 bases, with 18 bases remaining between them. CDR1 is MNHEY and CDR2 is SVGAGI in the germline V gene. The CDR3 length is 17 residues. The CDR3 sequence: CASSYRISGDPTDTQYF. The CDR3 DNA is TGTGCCAGCAGTTACAGGATTAGCGGAGATCCTACAGATACGCAGTATTTT.

This clonotype was counted a single time. The CDR3 coding sequence is TGTGCCAGCAGCTTAGTAGACAGAAGGGTCTACGAGCAGTACTTC. Translating gives CASSLVDRRVYEQYF. This chain uses TRBV7-8 with TRBJ2-7; possibly TRBD1 for D (5 bases). The germline V and J ends were trimmed by 1 base and 3 bases, with 13 bases remaining between them. The CDR3 covers 15 residues. The germline V gene has CDR1 SGHVS and CDR2 FQNEAQ.

The CDR3 reads CSVGATSGETQYF. The CDR3 DNA is TGCAGCGTTGGAGCGACTAGCGGGGAGACCCAGTACTTC. V is TRBV29-1 and J is TRBJ2-5; 10 nucleotides align to TRBD2. The junction had 4 bases not matched to a gene; V was cut back by 4 bases and J by 5 bases. The CDR3 has 13 residues. Germline V gives CDR1 SQVTM, CDR2 ANQGSEA.

The J gene is TRBJ1-1, the V gene TRBV4-2; D uncertain. Trimming took off 5 bases at V and 1 base at J, with 8 bases between the two ends. CDR3 length: 13 amino acids. Germline V gene sequence: CDR1 LGHNA, CDR2 YNFKEQ. The CDR3 nucleotides are TGTGCCAGCAGCGTATCCAAGAACACTGAAGCTTTCTTT. It encodes CASSVSKNTEAFF.

In its sample, this clonotype was seen many times. This sequence joins TRBV20-1 and TRBJ2-7; D call uncertain. The V end lost 3 bases, the J end lost 0 bases, and 12 bases lay between the germline ends. The CDR3 is 14 residues long. Germline V gives CDR1 DFQATT, CDR2 SNEGSKA (reference sequence). This CDR3 reads CSASRRHLSYEQYF. The CDR3 DNA is TGCAGTGCTAGTCGGCGGCACCTCTCCTACGAGCAGTACTTC.

This clonotype was counted only a few times. The chain has TRBV20-1 and TRBJ2-2; D might be TRBD1 (5 bases). There are 13 residues in the CDR3. Trimming pared 1 base from V and 6 bases from J, leaving 9 bases between. Germline assignment: CDR1 DFQATT and CDR2 SNEGSKA (reference sequence). The DNA for the CDR3 is TGCAGTGCTAGAGCCCTGACAGCCGGGGAGCTGTTTTTT. Its protein is CSARALTAGELFF.

This clonotype was detected many times. The genes are TRBV10-3 and TRBJ2-1; 7 bases match TRBD2. Losses at the gene ends were 11 bases for V and 4 bases for J; bases not matched to a gene: 8. Germline V gene data show CDR1 as ENHRY and CDR2 as SYGVKD. The CDR3 spans 13 residues. CDR3 in DNA: TGTGCCGCATCTAGCGGACAATACAATGAGCAGTTCTTC. Residues: CAASSGQYNEQFF.

This clonotype was seen repeatedly, ten times or more. The gene calls are TRBV18 and TRBJ2-3; D might be TRBD1 or TRBD2, each matching 5 bases. The germline V gene has CDR1 KGHSH and CDR2 LQKENI. V was cut by 4 bases and J by 1 base, with 15 bases left in between. This CDR3 is 16 amino acids long. The CDR3 nucleotides are TGTGCCAGCTCACGGGACCAAAACTACCGCACAGATACGCAGTATTTT. It yields the protein CASSRDQNYRTDTQYF.

A remark on this clonotype: With a much larger clone just one base away, this may be a read error. This chain joins TRBV5-1 and TRBJ1-3; D might be TRBD1 (5 bases). Germline loops: CDR1 SGHRS, CDR2 YFSETQ. The CDR3 covers 16 residues. The CDR3 sequence: CASSPNIGGTGNAIYF. As DNA, the CDR3 is TGCGCCAGCAGCCCGAACATTGGAGGGACTGGAAACGCCATATATTTT.

Ten or more counts support this clonotype. J is TRBJ2-1 and V is TRBV24-1; D remains unclear. The CDR3 loop spans 12 amino acids. CDR1 and CDR2 (germline): KGHDR, SFDVKD. The V and J ends lost 4 bases and 7 bases respectively, with 7 bases between them. The CDR3: CATSDSLNEQFF. The DNA of the CDR3 is TGTGCCACCAGTGACTCCTTAAATGAGCAGTTCTTC.

V and J are TRBV11-3 and TRBJ2-1, with TRBD2 identical over 7 bases. This CDR3 is built from 16 residues. The germline V gene has CDR1 SGHNT and CDR2 YENEEA. The ends lost 6 bases at V and 4 bases at J; junction bases unmatched: 12. Written as DNA, the CDR3 is TGTGCCAGCAGGACCCTCGCGGGAGTGAGGTACAATGAGCAGTTCTTC. Its protein is CASRTLAGVRYNEQFF.

In this sample, this clonotype turned up a few times. The chain links TRBV20-1 to TRBJ2-7; 11 bases agree with TRBD2. Looked up from germline, CDR1 is DFQATT and CDR2 is SNEGSKA (reference sequence). The CDR3 contains 13 residues. Trimming cost V 6 bases and J 4 bases; bases outside gene matches: 5. The CDR3 DNA follows: TGCAGTGCCCCCGCTAGCGGGAGGTACGAGCAGTACTTC. It encodes CSAPASGRYEQYF.

The rearrangement links TRBV20-1 to TRBJ1-1, with 8 bases matching TRBD1. Unmatched junction bases numbered 3, after V lost 5 bases and J lost 1 base. The CDR3 is 13 amino acids. The germline V gene has CDR1 DFQATT and CDR2 SNEGSKA (reference sequence). In DNA, the CDR3 is TGCAGTGCTGTCGACAGGGGGAACACTGAAGCTTTCTTT. Amino acids: CSAVDRGNTEAFF.

Many counts were recorded for this clonotype. The rearrangement uses TRBV12-3 or TRBV12-4 and TRBJ2-7; D is unresolved. The CDR3 runs 11 residues. V was shortened by 6 bases and J by 5 bases, with 8 bases between the two germline ends. CDR3 sequence (DNA): TGTGCCAGCAGAAGTTGGGACGAGCAGTACTTC. Translated: CASRSWDEQYF.

This clonotype was recorded many times. This rearrangement joins TRBV7-2 to TRBJ1-6; possibly TRBD1 for D (5 bases). V lost 3 bases and J lost 3, with 12 bases in between. CDR1 SGHTA and CDR2 FQGNSA come from the germline V gene. CDR3 length equals 16 residues. CDR3 nucleotides: TGTGCCAGCAGCTTGGCAGGGACCGTCTATAATTCACCCCTCCACTTT. It specifies CASSLAGTVYNSPLHF.

This clonotype was observed many times. The chain recombines TRBV5-1 with TRBJ2-3, with D possibly matching TRBD1 (5 bases). Germline CDR1 SGHRS, CDR2 YFSETQ. V was trimmed by 4 bases and J by 6 bases, leaving 15 bases between them. This CDR3 region has 14 residues. CDR3 amino acids: CASSPEKGADTQYF. The CDR3 coding sequence is TGCGCCAGCAGCCCAGAGAAAGGGGCCGATACGCAGTATTTT.

There are many counts of this clonotype. The genes are TRBV7-6 and TRBJ2-1; perhaps TRBD2 as D (5 bases). Germline CDR1 reads SGHVS; CDR2 reads FNYEAQ. Trimming pared 5 bases from V and 8 bases from J, leaving 19 bases between. CDR3 length: 15 residues. As DNA, the CDR3 is TGTGCCAGCAGCCTTATCCCGGACCTTAGCGATGAGCAGTTCTTC. Translating it yields CASSLIPDLSDEQFF.

In its sample, this clonotype was seen many times. The J gene is TRBJ1-1, the V gene TRBV6-1; a possible D gene is TRBD1 (5 bases). V lost 6 bases to trimming and J lost 1 base, with 18 bases between them. Per germline, CDR1 MNHNS and CDR2 SASEGT. There are 16 residues in the CDR3. The CDR3 loop is CASSQWDAPRNTEAFF. The CDR3 DNA sequence: TGTGCCAGCAGCCAATGGGACGCCCCAAGGAACACTGAAGCTTTCTTT.